This paragraph reports one TCR beta chain. In chemo-refractory metastatic non-small-cell lung cancer, patients got ipilimumab CTLA-4 blockade together with focal radiation. Data came from immunoSEQ multiplex PCR; TCRdb stores just in-frame clones and leaves some out. The profile shows about 110,000 clones, 81% of them singletons. This sample stems from a study of radiotherapy plus CTLA-4 blockade in lung cancer. Overall study: Across the patients, objective responses occurred in about 19%, and disease control in over 25%.

Germline CDR1 PRHDT, CDR2 FYEKMQ (reference sequence). With 5 bases clipped from V and 4 bases from J, the junction kept 12 bases outside the gene matches. This CDR3 region has 17 residues. The source material was peripheral blood, sampled from a patient treated with radiotherapy plus ipilimumab. The origin of this receptor is a human donor with non-small cell lung cancer that progressed on radiotherapy plus ipilimumab. Some clones in this sample may be carry-over from other donors' samples. The rearrangement joins TRBV13 to TRBJ2-1, with 9 bases lining up with TRBD1. The CDR3 loop is CASSHGQGPTPYNEQFF. The CDR3, as DNA: TGTGCCAGCAGCCATGGACAGGGGCCAACCCCGTACAATGAGCAGTTCTTC.